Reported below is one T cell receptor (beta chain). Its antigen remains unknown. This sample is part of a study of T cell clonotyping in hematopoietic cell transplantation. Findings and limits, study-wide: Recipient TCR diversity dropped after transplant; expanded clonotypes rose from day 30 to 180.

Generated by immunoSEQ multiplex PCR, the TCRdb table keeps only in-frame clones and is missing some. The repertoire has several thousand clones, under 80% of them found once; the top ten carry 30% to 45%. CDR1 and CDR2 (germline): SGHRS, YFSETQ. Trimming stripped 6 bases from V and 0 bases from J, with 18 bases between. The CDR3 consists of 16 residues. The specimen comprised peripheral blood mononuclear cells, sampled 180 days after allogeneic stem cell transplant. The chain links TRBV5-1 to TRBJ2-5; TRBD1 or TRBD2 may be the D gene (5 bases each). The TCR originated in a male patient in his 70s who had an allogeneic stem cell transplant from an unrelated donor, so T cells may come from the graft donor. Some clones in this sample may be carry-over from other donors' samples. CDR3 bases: TGCGCCAGCAAGCAGTGGGGCGGGTCGTACCAAGAGACCCAGTACTTC. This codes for CASKQWGGSYQETQYF.